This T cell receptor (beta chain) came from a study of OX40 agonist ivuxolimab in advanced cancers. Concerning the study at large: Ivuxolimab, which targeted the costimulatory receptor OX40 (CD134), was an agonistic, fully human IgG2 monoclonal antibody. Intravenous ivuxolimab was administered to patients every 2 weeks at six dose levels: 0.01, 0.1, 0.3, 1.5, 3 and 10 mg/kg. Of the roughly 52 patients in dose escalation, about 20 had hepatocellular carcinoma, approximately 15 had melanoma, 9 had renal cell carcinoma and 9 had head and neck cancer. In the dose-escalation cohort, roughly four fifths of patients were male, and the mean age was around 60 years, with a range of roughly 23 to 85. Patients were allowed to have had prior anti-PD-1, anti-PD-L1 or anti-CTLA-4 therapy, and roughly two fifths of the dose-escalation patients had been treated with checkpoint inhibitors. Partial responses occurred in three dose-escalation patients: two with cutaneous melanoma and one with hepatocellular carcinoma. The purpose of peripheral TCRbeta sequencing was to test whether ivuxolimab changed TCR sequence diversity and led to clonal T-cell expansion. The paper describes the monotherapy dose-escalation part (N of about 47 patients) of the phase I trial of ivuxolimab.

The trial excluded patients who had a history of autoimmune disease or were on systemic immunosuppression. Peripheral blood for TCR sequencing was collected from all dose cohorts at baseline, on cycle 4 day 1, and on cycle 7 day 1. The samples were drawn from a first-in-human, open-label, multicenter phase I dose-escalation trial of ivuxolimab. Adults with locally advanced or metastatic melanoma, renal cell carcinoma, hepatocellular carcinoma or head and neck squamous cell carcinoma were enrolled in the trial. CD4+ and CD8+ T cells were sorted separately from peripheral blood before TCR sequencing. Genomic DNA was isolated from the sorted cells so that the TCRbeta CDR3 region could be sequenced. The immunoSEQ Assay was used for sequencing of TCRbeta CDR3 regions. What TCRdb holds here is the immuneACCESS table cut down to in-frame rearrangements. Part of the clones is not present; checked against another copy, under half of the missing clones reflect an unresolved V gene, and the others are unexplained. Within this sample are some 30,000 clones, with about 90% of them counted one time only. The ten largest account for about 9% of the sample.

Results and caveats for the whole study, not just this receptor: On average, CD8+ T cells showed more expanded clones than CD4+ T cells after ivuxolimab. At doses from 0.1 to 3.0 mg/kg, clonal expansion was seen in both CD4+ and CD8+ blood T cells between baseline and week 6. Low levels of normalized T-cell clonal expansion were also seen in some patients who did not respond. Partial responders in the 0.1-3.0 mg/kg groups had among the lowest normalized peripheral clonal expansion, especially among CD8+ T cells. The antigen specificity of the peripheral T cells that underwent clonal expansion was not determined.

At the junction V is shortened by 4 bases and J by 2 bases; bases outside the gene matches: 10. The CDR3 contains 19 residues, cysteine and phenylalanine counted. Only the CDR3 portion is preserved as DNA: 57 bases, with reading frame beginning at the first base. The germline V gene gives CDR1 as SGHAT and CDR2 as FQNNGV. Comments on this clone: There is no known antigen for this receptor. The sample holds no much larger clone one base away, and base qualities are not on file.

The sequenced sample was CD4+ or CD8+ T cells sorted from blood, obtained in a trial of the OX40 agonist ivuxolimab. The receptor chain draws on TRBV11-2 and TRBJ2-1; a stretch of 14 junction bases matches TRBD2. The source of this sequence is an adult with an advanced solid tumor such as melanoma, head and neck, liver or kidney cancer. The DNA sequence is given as TGTGCCAGCAGCTCAACACCTGGACTAGCGGGAGGCACCTACAATGAGCAGTTCTTC. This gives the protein CASSSTPGLAGGTYNEQFF.